This entry lists 5 T cell receptor beta chains sequenced from one sample in a study of pediatric ulcerative colitis. The assay was immunoSEQ multiplex PCR, and TCRdb's table has in-frame clones only and misses some. The repertoire holds some 40,000 clones, with 65% to 80% as singletons. Rectal tissue came from one to two pinch biopsies taken at colonoscopy. Specimen: gut tissue. The origin of the receptors is a boy aged 10-17 years with severe ulcerative colitis.

This clone has a single count. In nucleotides, the CDR3 is TGTGCCAGCTGTAGCGGGGAGAACACAGATACGCAGTATTTT. Protein product: CASCSGENTDTQYF. The genes are TRBV2 and TRBJ2-3, with 8 bases fitting TRBD2. Unmatched junction bases numbered 6, after V lost 8 bases and J lost 2 bases. Germline V gene lookup returns CDR1 SNHLY and CDR2 FYNNEI. This CDR3 is 14 amino acids long. The entire variable domain, with the rest obtained from reference TRBV2 and TRBJ2-3, is as follows: EPEVTQTPSHQVTQMGQEVILRCVPISNHLYFYWYRQILGQKVEFLVSFYNNEISEKSEIFDDQFSVERPDGSNFTLKIRSTKLEDSAMYFCASCSGENTDTQYFGPGTRLTVL.

This chain links TRBV6-1 with TRBJ2-4; D ambiguous. Trimming cost V 2 bases and J 1 base, with 9 bases left between them. The CDR3 covers 15 residues. CDR1 is MNHNS and CDR2 is SASEGT in the germline V gene. CDR3 sequence (DNA): TGTGCCAGCAGTGAAAAGAACGGGGCCAAAAACATTCAGTACTTC. Its protein is CASSEKNGAKNIQYF.

J is TRBJ1-4 and V is TRBV30; TRBD1 aligns across 10 bases. J gave up 8 bases and V 2 bases, and 5 bases lay outside the gene matches. This CDR3 spans 14 amino acids. Germline V gene lookup returns CDR1 GTSNPN and CDR2 SVGIG (reference sequence). The CDR3 is CAWSPGQGREKLFF. The CDR3 region has the DNA TGTGCCTGGAGTCCGGGACAGGGGAGAGAAAAACTGTTTTTT.

The V and J genes are TRBV5-1 and TRBJ2-2; D unclear. Germline assignment: CDR1 SGHRS and CDR2 YFSETQ. The V end was cut by 3 bases, the J end by 4 bases, with 13 bases between. The CDR3 is made up of 15 amino acids. This CDR3 is CASSSSSWGTGELFF. The CDR3 DNA follows: TGCGCCAGCAGCTCTAGTAGTTGGGGCACCGGGGAGCTGTTTTTT.

The rearrangement uses TRBV27 and TRBJ1-2; D is ambiguous. The CDR3 runs 13 residues. Between the trimmed V and J ends, which lost 8 bases and 2 bases, there was a span of 12 bases. Germline V lookup: CDR1 MNHEY, CDR2 SMNVEV (reference sequence). CDR3 sequence: CASGEVRNYGYTF. DNA of the CDR3: TGTGCCAGCGGAGAGGTACGGAACTATGGCTACACCTTC.